The T cell receptor beta chain described here comes from a study of radiotherapy plus CTLA-4 blockade in lung cancer. Using immunoSEQ multiplex PCR, the repertoire was profiled, and TCRdb retains in-frame clones only, with some absent. The table includes more than 90,000 clones, about 77% detected once. The clonotype comes from a human donor with non-small cell lung cancer who had a partial response to radiotherapy plus ipilimumab. Sequencing used peripheral blood, obtained from a patient treated with radiotherapy plus ipilimumab.

CDR3 nucleotide sequence: TGTGCCAGCAGCTATGTGTCGGGACACAGCTCCTACAATGAGCAGTTCTTC. Its translation is CASSYVSGHSSYNEQFF. V and J are TRBV7-2 and TRBJ2-1, with D possibly matching TRBD1 (6 bases). CDR3 length: 17 amino acids. V lost 4 bases and J 0 bases, leaving 16 bases between the germline ends. Per germline, CDR1 SGHTA and CDR2 FQGNSA.